Below are 25 T cell receptor beta chains sequenced from a single sample in a study of Tregs in tolerant kidney transplant recipients. Clones were sequenced by immunoSEQ multiplex PCR, and TCRdb holds only the in-frame ones, with some missing. This table lists 14,000 or so clones. The nonmyeloablative bone marrow transplants came from related graft donors, with transient mixed chimerism. Specimen: CD8+ T cells from blood (PBMCs), collected 6 months after the transplant. Every receptor here comes from a human patient who received a combined kidney and bone marrow transplant. The T cells may partly be graft donor cells.

To note about this clone: Read sequence stops 3 residues before the CDR3 end, and the germline J gene provides the missing end. The gene calls are TRBV5-1 and TRBJ2-7; D uncertain. Looked up from germline, CDR1 is SGHRS and CDR2 is YFSETQ. The CDR3 runs to 14 residues. The V end lost 6 bases, the J end lost 1 base, and 14 bases lay between the germline ends. CDR3 bases read: TGCGCCAGCACTAAGGGCCACGGTTCCTACGAG. This codes for CASTKGHGSYE. The entire CDR3 sequence reads CASTKGHGSYEQYF.

A note on this clone: The CDR3 extends 3 residues past the end of the read, so its final part is completed from the germline J gene. This chain connects TRBV29-1 to TRBJ2-2, with D possibly matching TRBD2 (5 bases). V lost 8 bases, J lost 8 bases, and 15 bases lay in between. The CDR3 sequence is 12 residues long. Germline loops: CDR1 SQVTM, CDR2 ANQGSEA. CDR3 bases read: TGCAGCTTCCTCGGGTGGACTGGGGAG. Its translation is CSFLGWTGE. The CDR3 in full is CSFLGWTGELFF.

A word on this clone: The read gets to within 3 residues of the CDR3 end, and the germline J gene fills in the rest. The V and J genes are TRBV29-1 and TRBJ2-2; 8 bases match TRBD1. V dropped 5 bases and J dropped 4; count of bases not matched to a gene: 6. In germline, CDR1 is SQVTM, CDR2 ANQGSEA. This CDR3 contains 14 residues. The sequenced part of the CDR3 DNA is TGCAGCGTTTCAGGACAGGGTGGCACCGGGGAG. Residues: CSVSGQGGTGE. From start to end, the CDR3 is CSVSGQGGTGELFF.

To note about this clone: The CDR3 end is not reached by the read, which stops 3 residues before it; the germline J gene fills it in. This rearrangement joins TRBV5-4 to TRBJ2-2; D remains unclear. Germline V gene lookup returns CDR1 SGHNT and CDR2 YYREEE (reference sequence). CDR3 length: 13 residues. With 0 bases removed from V and 5 bases from J, the gap between germline ends came to 5 bases. The sequenced CDR3 bases are TGTGCCAGCAGCTTGGCCCGTACCGGGGAG. Its translation is CASSLARTGE. The whole CDR3 protein reads CASSLARTGELFF.

As regards this clone: At one end, the junction sequence differs from germline, possibly due to a read error. The read falls 3 residues short of the CDR3 end, and the missing part is taken from the germline J gene. This chain links TRBV29-1 with TRBJ2-2; perhaps TRBD1 as D (7 bases). This CDR3 is 15 amino acids long. CDR1 and CDR2 from the germline V gene are SQVTM and ANQGSEA. The CDR3 loop is CSVDEGTANTGGLFF. CDR3 bases read: TGCAGCGTTGACGAAGGGACAGCGAACACCGGGGGG.

CDR3 loop: CASKIPGLTLEEAFF. The DNA read from the CDR3 is TGTGCCAGCAAAATACCGGGACTCACTCTGGAGGAA. The chain links TRBV19 to TRBJ1-1, with D possibly TRBD1 on 5 matching bases. The read terminates 3 residues ahead of where the CDR3 ends, so the germline J gene completes it. Germline V gives CDR1 LNHDA, CDR2 SQIVND (reference sequence). CDR3 size: 15 residues. The full variable domain, in which reference TRBV19 and TRBJ1-1 provide the parts outside the CDR3, is DGGITQSPKYLFRKEGQNVTLSCEQNLNHDAMYWYRQDPGQGLRLIYYSQIVNDFQKGDIAEGYSVSREKKESFPLTVTSAQKNPTAFYLCASKIPGLTLEEAFFGQGTRLTVV.

Remarks on this clone: The CDR3 end is not reached by the read, which stops 3 residues before it; the germline J gene fills it in. The J gene is TRBJ2-2, the V gene TRBV5-1, with D uncertain. Between the trimmed V and J ends, which lost 0 bases and 4 bases, there was a span of 13 bases. The CDR3 extends over 16 amino acids. Germline-derived CDR1 and CDR2 are SGHRS and YFSETQ. Incomplete CDR3 DNA: TGCGCCAGCAGCTTGGATCCGGCAGGATCCACCGGGGAG. Amino acid sequence: CASSLDPAGSTGE. The complete CDR3 protein is CASSLDPAGSTGELFF.

With regard to this clone: The CDR3 end is not reached by the read, which stops 3 residues before it; the germline J gene fills it in. The chain employs TRBV29-1 and TRBJ2-3, with TRBD2 matching over 10 bases. Germline CDR1 is SQVTM and CDR2 is ANQGSEA. The CDR3 loop spans 14 amino acids. The trim removed 8 bases at V and 1 base at J, leaving 6 bases unmatched. The sequenced CDR3 bases are TGCAGCTCCGTAGCGGGAGGCGGCACAGATACG. It encodes CSSVAGGGTDT. The complete CDR3 reads CSSVAGGGTDTQYF.

As regards this clone: The read ends 3 residues before the CDR3 terminus; that terminus is restored from the germline J gene. This chain links TRBV6-4 with TRBJ1-1, with D possibly matching TRBD1 (6 bases). CDR1 is MRHNA, CDR2 SNTAGT, per germline. The CDR3 is made up of 13 amino acids. Between the trimmed V and J ends, which lost 0 bases and 6 bases, there was a span of 8 bases. Partial CDR3 DNA: TGTGCCAGCAGTGACTCGGGGACATCTGAA. This sequence encodes CASSDSGTSE. The whole CDR3 is CASSDSGTSEAFF.

For this clone: The junction differs from germline at one of its ends, possibly a read error. The read halts 3 residues ahead of the CDR3 end, with the missing end drawn from the germline J gene. Different DNA sequences within this sample yield the same CDR3. V and J are TRBV5-1 and TRBJ1-2, with 7 bases identical to TRBD1. The CDR3 runs 15 residues. CDR1 is SGHRS and CDR2 is YFSETQ in the germline V gene. The CDR3 loop reads CASSLAWDSNYGYTF. The part of the CDR3 DNA that was read is TGCGCCAGCAGCTTGGCCTGGGACAGCAACTATGGT.

Concerning this clone: Sequence at one end of the junction differs from germline and may be a read error. The read ends 3 residues shy of where the CDR3 ends; the end is completed using the germline J gene. The gene calls are TRBV7-9 and TRBJ2-5, with D possibly matching TRBD1 (5 bases). The CDR3 has 14 amino acids. Germline CDR1 is SEHNR and CDR2 is FQNEAQ (reference sequence). Partial CDR3 DNA: TGTACCAGCAGCTTAGACAGAAACCAAGAGACC. This encodes CTSSLDRNQET. The whole CDR3 is CTSSLDRNQETQYF.

Of note for this clone: The read finishes 3 residues shy of the CDR3 end, and the germline J gene is used to complete it. This chain connects TRBV29-1 to TRBJ2-7, with D possibly matching TRBD1 (5 bases). The germline V gene encodes CDR1 SQVTM and CDR2 ANQGSEA. CDR3 size: 14 residues. V lost 2 bases and J lost 6, with 17 bases in between. The CDR3 protein is CSVESGHRRSEQYF. The sequenced CDR3 bases are TGCAGCGTTGAATCTGGACACCGAAGATCCGAG.

With regard to this clone: The CDR3 end lies 3 residues beyond the end of the read and is filled in from the germline J gene. The V gene is TRBV5-6, the J gene TRBJ2-7; 8 bases align to TRBD2. V gave up 4 bases and J gave up 4 bases; unmatched junction bases: 10. Germline V gene lookup returns CDR1 SGHDT and CDR2 YYEEEE. This CDR3 has 15 amino acids. CDR3 DNA, as far as it was read: TGTGCCAGCAGCGCCCAAGTAGCGGGAAGTTACGAG. Protein sequence: CASSAQVAGSYE. The CDR3, in full, reads CASSAQVAGSYEQYF.

Of note for this clone: The read ends 3 residues early relative to the CDR3; the germline J gene fills the gap. The chain employs TRBV7-6 and TRBJ2-2; 12 bases are a match to TRBD2. Germline lookup yields CDR1 SGHVS and CDR2 FNYEAQ. The CDR3 is 17 amino acids. J gave up 7 bases and V 4 bases, and 10 bases lay outside the gene matches. The CDR3 DNA, read in part, is TGTGCCAGCAGCTCTCTAGCGGGGGGGCCTTCTGGCGGGGAG. It yields the protein CASSSLAGGPSGGE. The full CDR3 reads CASSSLAGGPSGGELFF.

As regards this clone: The CDR3 end falls 3 residues outside the read, so it is completed with the germline J gene. The chain couples TRBV27 to TRBJ2-1, with D tentatively TRBD1 (6 bases). This CDR3 region has 14 residues. The V and J ends lost 5 bases and 4 bases respectively, with 12 bases between them. Looked up from germline, CDR1 is MNHEY and CDR2 is SMNVEV (reference sequence). CDR3 region: CASSLDQGYNEQFF. The CDR3 bases that were read are TGTGCCAGCAGTCTCGACCAGGGGTACAATGAG.

On this clone: The read gets to within 3 residues of the CDR3 end, and the germline J gene fills in the rest. The chain uses TRBV13 and TRBJ2-7, with TRBD1 matching over 7 bases. Trimming took 0 bases from V and 0 from J; bases not matched to a gene: 2. Germline V gene sequence: CDR1 PRHDT, CDR2 FYEKMQ (reference sequence). The CDR3 has 15 residues. CDR3 loop: CASSLGGGGSYEQYF. The CDR3 DNA, read in part, is TGTGCCAGCAGCTTAGGAGGGGGCGGCTCCTACGAG.

Incomplete CDR3 DNA: TGTGCCAGCAGCCCCAGACAGGGGACCTACGAG. This encodes CASSPRQGTYE. The CDR3 in its entirety is CASSPRQGTYEQYF. The rearrangement uses TRBV7-9 and TRBJ2-7, with 8 bases aligning to TRBD1. The CDR3 end lies 3 residues beyond the end of the read and is filled in from the germline J gene. The CDR3 is 14 amino acids. Germline-derived CDR1 and CDR2 are SEHNR and FQNEAQ (reference sequence). V dropped 5 bases and J dropped 2; count of bases not matched to a gene: 5.

In the case of this clone: The read terminates 3 residues before the CDR3 end, so the remaining end is supplied by the germline J gene. The V and J genes are TRBV12-5 and TRBJ2-7; TRBD1 might be the D (5 bases). Germline V gives CDR1 LGHNT, CDR2 FRNRAP. CDR3 length: 14 residues. Deletions cut 6 bases from V and 2 bases from J, with 14 bases between. The CDR3 loop reads CASGLGQATYEQYF. CDR3 DNA (partial): TGTGCTAGTGGCCTGGGGCAGGCTACCTACGAG.

In regard to this clone: Read data end 3 residues before the CDR3 end; the end is taken from the germline J gene. The J gene is TRBJ2-2, the V gene TRBV20-1, with 9 positions matching TRBD2. V lost 1 base, J lost 4 bases, and 4 bases stayed unmatched. CDR1 DFQATT and CDR2 SNEGSKA come from the germline V gene (reference sequence). The CDR3 sequence is 15 residues long. The CDR3 protein is CSARAGGRATGELFF. The CDR3 DNA, read in part, is TGCAGTGCTAGAGCAGGCGGGAGGGCCACCGGGGAG.

To note about this clone: The CDR3 end is not reached by the read, which stops 3 residues before it; the germline J gene fills it in. The chain has TRBV11-2 and TRBJ1-1, with 7 nucleotides matching TRBD1. V gave up 4 bases and J gave up 2 bases; unmatched junction bases: 4. The CDR3 length is 14 residues. Germline V lookup: CDR1 SGHAT, CDR2 FQNNGV. The sequenced CDR3 bases are TGTGCCAGCAGCTGGGGACAGCAAAACACTGAA. Protein product: CASSWGQQNTE. The entire CDR3 is CASSWGQQNTEAFF.

On this clone: Sequencing ends 3 residues short of the CDR3 end; the germline J gene provides the rest. The J gene is TRBJ1-1, the V gene TRBV14; no clear D gene. CDR3 length: 14 residues. Germline V CDR1 and CDR2: SGHDN, FVKESK. V was pared by 1 base and J by 1 base, with 7 bases between. CDR3 protein: CASSQVAWNTEAFF. Partial CDR3 DNA: TGTGCCAGCAGCCAAGTAGCCTGGAACACTGAA.

About this clone itself: The read terminates 3 residues before the CDR3 end, so the remaining end is supplied by the germline J gene. The J gene is TRBJ2-3, the V gene TRBV2; the D gene is possibly TRBD1 (5 bases). CDR3 length equals 16 residues. Germline V gene sequence: CDR1 SNHLY, CDR2 FYNNEI. This CDR3 reads CASSESTVLSNQPQYF. The CDR3 bases that were read are TGTGCCAGCAGTGAGTCGACAGTTCTTAGCAATCAGCCG.

Details on this clone: The CDR3 end is not reached by the read, which stops 3 residues before it; the germline J gene fills it in. The genes are TRBV6-4 and TRBJ2-1; D might be TRBD1 (6 bases). Trimming left V 2 bases short and J 7 bases short, with 9 bases between. The germline gives CDR1 MRHNA, CDR2 SNTAGT. This CDR3 is 13 amino acids long. The CDR3: CASSDARGNEQFF. The covered CDR3 bases are TGTGCCAGCAGTGACGCCAGGGGAAATGAG.

In regard to this clone: The read terminates 3 residues before the CDR3 end, so the remaining end is supplied by the germline J gene. This rearrangement joins TRBV29-1 to TRBJ2-7; perhaps TRBD1 as D (6 bases). Germline V gives CDR1 SQVTM, CDR2 ANQGSEA. This CDR3 has 14 amino acids. V lost 4 bases, J lost 2 bases, and 15 bases lay in between. CDR3 bases read: TGCAGCGTTGTGAGGACAGATTTTCCCTACGAG. Translating gives CSVVRTDFPYE. The full-length CDR3 reads as CSVVRTDFPYEQYF.

As regards this clone: The read finishes 3 residues shy of the CDR3 end, and the germline J gene is used to complete it. The chain employs TRBV6-2 or TRBV6-3 and TRBJ2-7; a weak D match, TRBD2 (7 bases). Germline V gives CDR1 MNHEY, CDR2 SVGEGT. There are 14 residues in the CDR3. The V gene lost 0 bases and the J gene lost 6 bases, with 12 bases spanning the gap. The CDR3 loop reads CASSYSEGGTEQYF. The DNA read from the CDR3 is TGTGCCAGCAGTTACTCGGAGGGGGGGACCGAG.